Listed below are T cell receptor beta chains from one sample, sequenced in a study of cytomegalovirus exposure and HLA in healthy donors. Assay: immunoSEQ multiplex PCR; the TCRdb copy retains only in-frame clones and omits some. The sample includes fewer than 150,000 clones, about 80% of them seen just once. Material for sequencing was PBMCs. The receptors were gathered from a man aged 35 to 55 in good health and CMV-seropositive. Both conserved end residues are part of each CDR3. Fields, in order: CDR3 length, V gene, J gene, clone size, D gene, CDR3 protein, CDR3 DNA. A D gene is named only where the DNA matches it firmly. The size entry is marked missing in some rows and otherwise reads once, few, many or a size class.

len: 18; v_gene: TRBV15; j_gene: TRBJ1-4; abundance: NA; d_gene: NA; CDR3aa: CATSRDPLGGSTNEKLFF; CDR3nt: TGTGCCACCAGCAGAGACCCTTTAGGGGGTTCAACTAATGAAAAACTGTTTTTT
len: 15; v_gene: TRBV5-4; j_gene: TRBJ1-1; abundance: NA; d_gene: TRBD1; CDR3aa: CASSHRDRGNTEAFF; CDR3nt: TGTGCCAGCAGCCACCGGGACAGGGGAAACACTGAAGCTTTCTTT
len: 14; v_gene: TRBV18; j_gene: TRBJ1-6; abundance: NA; d_gene: TRBD1; CDR3aa: CASSPDRGSSPLHF; CDR3nt: TGTGCCAGCTCCCCGGACAGGGGAAGTTCACCCCTCCACTTT
len: 14; v_gene: TRBV6-1; j_gene: TRBJ1-1; abundance: NA; d_gene: NA; CDR3aa: CASSDHRVSTEAFF; CDR3nt: TGTGCCAGCAGTGATCACAGGGTATCGACTGAAGCTTTCTTT
len: 16; v_gene: TRBV6-1; j_gene: TRBJ2-1; abundance: few; d_gene: TRBD2; CDR3aa: CASSARSGRDGNEQFF; CDR3nt: TGTGCCAGCAGTGCCCGTAGCGGGAGAGACGGAAATGAGCAGTTCTTC
len: 14; v_gene: TRBV10-3; j_gene: TRBJ2-7; abundance: NA; d_gene: TRBD1; CDR3aa: CAISENRGRYEQYF; CDR3nt: TGTGCCATCAGTGAGAACAGGGGGCGGTACGAGCAGTACTTC
len: 15; v_gene: TRBV2; j_gene: TRBJ2-3; abundance: NA; d_gene: TRBD2; CDR3aa: CASSVLAGDTDTQYF; CDR3nt: TGTGCCAGCAGTGTCCTAGCGGGAGATACAGATACGCAGTATTTT
len: 16; v_gene: TRBV4-2; j_gene: TRBJ1-1; abundance: NA; d_gene: NA; CDR3aa: CASSQKSRILNTEAFF; CDR3nt: TGTGCCAGCAGCCAAAAATCGCGGATTCTCAACACTGAAGCTTTCTTT
len: 15; v_gene: TRBV7-9; j_gene: TRBJ1-1; abundance: NA; d_gene: NA; CDR3aa: CASSLWAETNTEAFF; CDR3nt: TGTGCCAGCAGCTTATGGGCAGAGACGAACACTGAAGCTTTCTTT
len: 17; v_gene: TRBV5-6; j_gene: TRBJ1-3; abundance: NA; d_gene: TRBD1; CDR3aa: CASSFWDRSLSGNTIYF; CDR3nt: TGTGCCAGCAGCTTTTGGGACAGGAGCCTCTCTGGAAACACCATATATTTT